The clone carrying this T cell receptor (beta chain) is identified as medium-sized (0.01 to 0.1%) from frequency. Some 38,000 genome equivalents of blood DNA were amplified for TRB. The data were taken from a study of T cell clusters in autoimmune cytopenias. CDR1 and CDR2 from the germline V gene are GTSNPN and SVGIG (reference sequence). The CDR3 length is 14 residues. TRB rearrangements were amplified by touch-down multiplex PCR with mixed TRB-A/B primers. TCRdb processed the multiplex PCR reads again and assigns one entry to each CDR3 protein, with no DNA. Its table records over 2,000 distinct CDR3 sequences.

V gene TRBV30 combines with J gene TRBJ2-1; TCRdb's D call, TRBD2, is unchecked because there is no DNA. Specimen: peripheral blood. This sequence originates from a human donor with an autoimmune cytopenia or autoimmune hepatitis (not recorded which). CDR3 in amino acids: CAWSKKAGINEQFF.